These 21 T cell receptor beta chains originate from one sample sequenced in a study of T-cell memory formation after mild COVID-19. In TCRdb, the 5' RACE reads were re-called with MiXCR into one record per CDR3 protein. The sample records approximately 150,000 distinct CDR3 sequences, around 15% being singletons. Sequences were obtained from PBMCs or a T cell subset sorted from them (not recorded which). Receptors were obtained from an adult woman who had mild COVID-19 (a few samples of this study predate the infection). Cell type and time point are not known.

This chain joins TRBV20-1 and TRBJ1-1; D remains unclear. This CDR3 spans 12 amino acids. With 5 bases removed from V and 1 base from J, the gap between germline ends came to 8 bases. Germline values: CDR1 DFQATT, CDR2 SNEGSKA (reference sequence). This CDR3 reads CSALYRNTEAFF. DNA of the CDR3: TGCAGTGCTTTGTACCGGAACACTGAAGCTTTCTTT.

This clonotype was picked up a small number of times. The rearrangement joins TRBV7-2 to TRBJ2-7; the match to TRBD2 covers 7 bases. After removal of 1 base from V and 2 bases from J, the junction contained 5 bases not matched to a gene. Germline loops: CDR1 SGHTA, CDR2 FQGNSA. The CDR3 is 15 residues long. CDR3 DNA sequence: TGTGCCAGCAGCTTAGAGGAGGGAGGGCCCTACGAGCAGTACTTC. Its protein product is CASSLEEGGPYEQYF.

The chain joins TRBV24-1 to TRBJ2-1; tentatively, D is TRBD2 (7 bases). The germline CDR1 and CDR2 sequences are KGHDR and SFDVKD. The CDR3 totals 17 residues. The ends were cut back, 4 bases at V and 5 bases at J, with 20 bases in the middle. In DNA, the CDR3 is TGTGCCACCAGTGACCACCTGGGGGGGCCAAGGCACAATGAGCAGTTCTTC. It translates to CATSDHLGGPRHNEQFF.

The chain has TRBV5-1 and TRBJ1-2, with 9 bases lining up with TRBD1. CDR1 is SGHRS, CDR2 YFSETQ, per germline. J gave up 0 bases and V 6 bases, and 12 bases lay outside the gene matches. The CDR3 runs 17 residues. As DNA, the CDR3 is TGCGCCAGCACCCTTCGAGGACAGGGGCACCCTAACTATGGCTACACCTTC. It is translated as CASTLRGQGHPNYGYTF.

This clonotype was seen only once. The gene calls are TRBV7-3 and TRBJ1-3; D unresolved. Trimming removed 0 bases from V and 0 bases from J, with 6 bases in between. This CDR3 has 15 residues. Germline CDR1 reads SGHTA; CDR2 reads FQGTGA. Here the CDR3 reads CASSLTGGSGNTIYF. CDR3 DNA: TGTGCCAGCAGCTTAACGGGCGGCTCTGGAAACACCATATATTTT.

This clonotype has at least ten counts. The genes are TRBV5-1 and TRBJ1-1; no firm D call. This CDR3 comprises 11 residues. CDR1 and CDR2 (germline): SGHRS, YFSETQ. Trimming left V 5 bases short and J 5 bases short, with 7 bases between. CDR3 DNA: TGCGCCAGCAGGGCAAATACTGAAGCTTTCTTT. Its translation: CASRANTEAFF.

V gene TRBV18 combines with J gene TRBJ2-5; D ambiguous. Germline loops: CDR1 KGHSH, CDR2 LQKENI. With 4 bases removed from V and 1 base from J, the gap between germline ends came to 16 bases. The CDR3 loop spans 16 amino acids. DNA for the CDR3: TGTGCCAGCTCACGGGCGAGAATTAGGTTCCAAGAGACCCAGTACTTC. Its translation is CASSRARIRFQETQYF.

The CDR3 DNA reads as TGTGCCAGCAGCACGCCAACAGTCAACACTGAAGCTTTCTTT. It encodes CASSTPTVNTEAFF. The chain has TRBV7-9 and TRBJ1-1; D is unresolved. Germline-derived CDR1 and CDR2 are SEHNR and FQNEAQ (reference sequence). The CDR3 is made up of 14 amino acids. The V end lost 5 bases, the J end lost 2 bases, and 12 bases lay between the germline ends.

The chain employs TRBV13 and TRBJ2-5; 10 positions agree with TRBD2. CDR1 and CDR2 from the germline V gene are PRHDT and FYEKMQ (reference sequence). The V gene end was trimmed by 5 bases and the J gene end by 0 bases; junction bases not matched to a gene: 12. There are 18 residues in the CDR3. The CDR3 bases are TGTGCCAGCAGCCCATTGGGATCTAGCGGGGGTTACCAAGAGACCCAGTACTTC. This translates into CASSPLGSSGGYQETQYF.

This clonotype was recorded a few times. The chain joins TRBV5-1 to TRBJ1-1; unclear D gene. There are 14 residues in the CDR3. The V and J ends lost 4 bases and 1 base respectively, with 11 bases between them. CDR1 and CDR2 from the germline V gene are SGHRS and YFSETQ. In nucleotides, the CDR3 is TGCGCCAGCAGCCCGAAGGTACAGAACACTGAAGCTTTCTTT. This sequence encodes CASSPKVQNTEAFF.

The V gene is TRBV29-1, the J gene TRBJ1-1, with D unresolved. V was cut by 0 bases and J by 4 bases, with 12 bases left in between. The CDR3 has 14 amino acids. Germline CDR1 reads SQVTM; CDR2 reads ANQGSEA. The CDR3 DNA is TGCAGCGTTGAAGATCAGAGGGATGGCACTGAAGCTTTCTTT. Residues: CSVEDQRDGTEAFF.

This clonotype was seen only a few times. The chain carries TRBV11-3 and TRBJ1-1, with TRBD1 matching over 8 bases. Germline CDR1 SGHNT, CDR2 YENEEA. V was clipped by 4 bases and J by 5 bases; unmatched bases: 6. CDR3 length: 14 amino acids. The CDR3 nucleotides read TGTGCCAGCAGCTCCGGGACAGGTAGGACTGAAGCTTTCTTT. Translation: CASSSGTGRTEAFF. The full variable domain, its missing parts supplied by reference TRBV11-3 and TRBJ1-1, is EAGVVQSPRYKIIEKKQPVAFWCNPISGHNTLYWYLQNLGQGPELLIRYENEEAVDDSQLPKDRFSAERLKGVDSTLKIQPAELGDSAVYLCASSSGTGRTEAFFGQGTRLTVV.

The genes are TRBV9 and TRBJ1-1; a weak D match, TRBD1 (6 bases). CDR1 SGDLS and CDR2 YYNGEE come from the germline V gene. The length of the CDR3 is 15 residues. V dropped 3 bases and J dropped 4 bases, with 16 bases sitting between them. Here the CDR3 DNA reads TGTGCCAGCAGCGCCTCCCAGGGGATCGGCACTGAAGCTTTCTTT. It yields the protein CASSASQGIGTEAFF.

CDR3: CATSSEGPGVNIQYF. As DNA, the CDR3 is TGTGCCACCAGCTCAGAGGGCCCCGGGGTAAACATTCAGTACTTC. This chain joins TRBV15 and TRBJ2-4; D is perhaps TRBD2 (5 bases). Deletions cut 5 bases from V and 6 bases from J, with 17 bases between. Germline CDR1 reads LNHNV; CDR2 reads YYDKDF (reference sequence). The CDR3 runs to 15 residues.

This clonotype came up a few times. The chain has TRBV3-1 and TRBJ2-2; the D gene is possibly TRBD1 (6 bases). Trimming stripped 6 bases from V and 1 base from J, with 9 bases between. The germline V gene has CDR1 LGHDT and CDR2 YNNKEL (reference sequence). The CDR3 loop spans 14 amino acids. The CDR3 nucleotides read TGTGCCAGCAGACAGGGACGGAACACCGGGGAGCTGTTTTTT. Residues: CASRQGRNTGELFF.

This clonotype appeared a few times. The J gene is TRBJ2-1, the V gene TRBV20-1; 11 bases match TRBD2. Germline CDR1 is DFQATT and CDR2 is SNEGSKA (reference sequence). CDR3 length: 15 residues. With 3 bases clipped from V and 3 bases from J, the junction kept 4 bases outside the gene matches. CDR3 region: CSASLGTSGYNEQFF. The CDR3, as DNA: TGCAGTGCTAGCCTCGGGACTAGCGGCTACAATGAGCAGTTCTTC.

The CDR3 here is CASSLQGNGYTF. Written as DNA, the CDR3 is TGTGCCAGCAGTCTACAGGGGAACGGCTACACCTTC. The chain is built from TRBV6-5 and TRBJ1-2, with TRBD1 identical over 7 bases. Looked up from germline, CDR1 is MNHEY and CDR2 is SVGAGI. The CDR3 is 12 residues long. After removal of 5 bases from V and 8 bases from J, the junction contained 5 bases not matched to a gene.

This clonotype showed up just a few times. The chain combines TRBV13 with TRBJ1-1; D is possibly TRBD1 (5 bases). V was clipped by 0 bases and J by 1 base, with 6 bases between them. CDR1 and CDR2 (germline): PRHDT, FYEKMQ (reference sequence). This CDR3 comprises 14 residues. The CDR3: CASSLGGANTEAFF. CDR3 bases: TGTGCCAGCAGCTTAGGTGGGGCGAACACTGAAGCTTTCTTT.

This clonotype was seen only a few times. CDR3 protein: CASSLAGTGRNTIYF. In DNA form, the CDR3 reads TGTGCCAGCAGCTTAGCGGGGACCGGTCGGAACACCATATATTTT. This sequence joins TRBV7-2 and TRBJ1-3; tentative D call: TRBD1 (5 bases). CDR3 length: 15 residues. V was clipped by 0 bases and J by 7 bases, with 13 bases between them. CDR1 and CDR2 (germline): SGHTA, FQGNSA.

In this sample, this clonotype turned up a few times. The CDR3 region has the DNA TGTGCCAGCAGTTTTAGGGGGCTTAGACCTTGGCACAATGAGCAGTTCTTC. This encodes CASSFRGLRPWHNEQFF. The chain joins TRBV12-3 or TRBV12-4 to TRBJ2-1; 7 bases align to TRBD1. V shed 3 bases and J 5 bases; nucleotides not matched to a gene: 13. This CDR3 spans 17 amino acids.

There are a few counts of this clonotype. The rearrangement uses TRBV7-9 and TRBJ2-7, with 7 bases identical to TRBD2. The germline V gene encodes CDR1 SEHNR and CDR2 FQNEAQ (reference sequence). The CDR3 has 14 residues. Trimming cost V 5 bases and J 2 bases; bases outside gene matches: 6. CDR3 coding DNA: TGTGCCAGCAGCCCGAGCGGGAACGCCTACGAGCAGTACTTC. As protein: CASSPSGNAYEQYF.